This TCR beta chain was found in a study of blood T cell repertoires in COVID-19. In germline, CDR1 is SGHRS, CDR2 YFSETQ. This CDR3 is built from 15 residues. V gave up 4 bases and J gave up 4 bases; unmatched junction bases: 3. The repertoire was sequenced with immunoSEQ multiplex PCR; TCRdb's copy has only in-frame clones and lacks some. The sample has 450,000 or so clones; around 90% are singletons. Sample: peripheral blood. The genes are TRBV5-1 and TRBJ2-1, with 12 bases aligning to TRBD1. This clonotype was sampled from a man in his late teens or twenties with COVID-19, enrolled during active disease. CDR3: CASSGGQGAYNEQFF. CDR3 bases: TGCGCCAGCAGCGGGGGACAGGGGGCTTACAATGAGCAGTTCTTC.